This record covers a single T cell receptor beta chain. The source of the sample is a study of cytomegalovirus exposure and HLA in healthy donors. At the level of the study: Within the Caucasian-associated ancestry cluster were roughly 82% of the approximately 400 genotyped donors.

The study ran its PCR with 60 Vbeta and 13 Jbeta primers. Data came from immunoSEQ multiplex PCR; TCRdb stores just in-frame clones and leaves some out. The profile shows some 130,000 clones, around three quarters of them singletons. Germline V gene data show CDR1 as SGHAT and CDR2 as FQNNGV. V lost 4 bases to trimming and J lost 1 base, with 10 bases between them. The CDR3 consists of 14 residues. The chain links TRBV11-2 to TRBJ1-1, with D perhaps matching TRBD1 (6 bases). This clonotype originated in a man under 40 in good health. Sequencing used PBMCs. CDR3 nucleotides: TGTGCCAGCAGCTCGGGGACACCGAACACTGAAGCTTTCTTT. Protein product: CASSSGTPNTEAFF.